This T cell receptor (beta chain) appears in the sequencing data of a study of cytotoxic CD8 clonotypes in ibrutinib-treated CLL. Clones were sequenced by immunoSEQ multiplex PCR, and TCRdb holds only the in-frame ones, with some missing. The sample contains more than 200,000 clones, about three quarters of which appear only once. This CDR3 is 19 amino acids long. The ends lost 4 bases at V and 0 bases at J; junction bases unmatched: 11. The germline V gene encodes CDR1 MNHEY and CDR2 SMNVEV (reference sequence). This specimen was PBMCs, taken after 24 months of ibrutinib treatment. The genes are TRBV27 and TRBJ2-6; TRBD1 aligns across 8 bases. The TCR was taken from a human donor with chronic lymphocytic leukemia. The CDR3 DNA reads as TGTGCCAGCAGTTCAGGACAGGGAAGCCTGATCTCTGGGGCCAACGTCCTGACTTTC. Its protein is CASSSGQGSLISGANVLTF. Combining the CDR3 with reference TRBV27 and TRBJ2-6 gives the whole variable domain EAQVTQNPRYLITVTGKKLTVTCSQNMNHEYMSWYRQDPGLGLRQIYYSMNVEVTDKGDVPEGYKVSRKEKRNFPLILESPSPNQTSLYFCASSSGQGSLISGANVLTFGAGSRLTVL.